This T cell receptor (beta chain) derives from a study of human T cells and chemical hapten exposure (dated by TCRdb to about 2021). With regard to the full study: For sensitization, 2% DPC in acetone was applied to a roughly 2 cm by roughly 2 cm area of upper inner arm skin. Most of the patients in the cohort were female, and the cohort covered alopecia areata with under or over 50% scalp involvement, alopecia totalis and alopecia universalis. For TCR sequencing, blood came from about 29 alopecia patients at anywhere from one to four time points (pre-sensitization, 2, 6 and 24 weeks). Libraries were combined into a pool for sequencing, and differences in TCR yield between samples came mainly from small differences in library volumes within the pool. Peripheral blood TCR repertoire changes were tracked in vivo in alopecia patients during primary and secondary sensitization to the hapten diphenylcyclopropenone (DPC). Patient blood was sampled pre-sensitization (week 0) and at 2, 6 and about 24 weeks after DPC sensitization. Patch tests used Finn chambers with 0.01% DPC on the upper back, scored after 6 days by International Contact Dermatitis Research Group standards. Throughout the roughly 23-week study period, patients were also given weekly therapeutic DPC doses on the scalp. General findings and caveats noted by the study authors: Patch test score correlated positively with the number of PT1 expanded TCRs, reaching significance at thresholds 8, 16 and 32 but not at 4. Alopecia, a presumed autoimmune disease, was present in all patients, so the immune response of the patients might differ from that of healthy individuals. Significantly more large CDR3 similarity clusters were formed by expanded TCRs than by pre-sensitization or healthy control sets, consistent with antigen-driven responses. DPC sensitization did not change how many TCRs were above 1 in 1000 frequency, and no evidence was found of alterations in global repertoire structure. After repeated subsampling, changes were observed in the strength of the expansion versus patch-test correlation and in the threshold at which the correlation became significant.

Libraries were constructed by RACE. TCRdb shows the sequencer as NextSeq 500. Library preparation attached unique molecular identifiers to individual cDNA molecules for quantitative, reproducible TCR counting. Each blood RNA sample was used to sequence both TCR alpha and TCR beta chains. In the source study's methods: Samples had a median of 95,638 TCRs, with a range from roughly 23,224 to 750,000. V, J and CDR3 annotation of the TCR reads was performed with the Decombinator software suite. For PS versus PT1 abundance plots, all samples were subsampled to the same number of TCRs (28,000). Expanded TCRs were defined as absent before sensitization and observed at least eight times at the 2-week time point. The public reads were quality trimmed at Q25 with fastp and then assembled into clones with MiXCR by TCRdb, keeping productive beta chains. Identical CDR3 proteins give one entry, which carries the most common genes and DNA. The V and J calls shown here were made by TCRdb, not taken from the authors' results. Within this sample are 100,000 or so distinct CDR3 sequences, with about 9.3% of them counted one time only. The ten largest make up approximately 2.2% of the sample.

The intended sense of this specimen's time point label: patch test 2, 6 weeks after DPC sensitization. The treatment or condition label, as the study defines it: therapeutic diphenylcyclopropenone sensitization with weekly scalp DPC. At every patch-test visit, the blood draw took place before the patch test was put on. Patients were eligible if aged 18 to 70, diagnosed with alopecia and judged suitable for DPC therapy, and pregnant patients were excluded. Total RNA was isolated from unfractionated whole blood collected in Tempus Blood RNA tubes. In this sample, this clonotype turned up many times. The specificity of this receptor is unknown. There are no base qualities to consult, and no much larger clone falls within one base. From the cysteine up to the phenylalanine, the CDR3 has a length of 15 residues. The only DNA kept is the CDR3, 45 bases in frame from the first base. For CDR1 and CDR2, the germline V gene (reference sequence) lists SEHNR and FQNEAQ. V ends up 4 bases short and J 3 bases short, with an unmatched junction base count of 6.

The rearranged chain carries TRBV7-9 and TRBJ2-3, and 8 bases in between align with TRBD2. The source material was whole blood, sampled in connection with sensitization to the hapten diphenylcyclopropenone (DPC). The receptor's source is a woman aged 40 to 49 with alopecia areata. Some clones in this sample may be carry-over from other donors' samples. The sequence in DNA is TGTGCCAGCAGCTCCCGCGGGGGGCAGACAGATACGCAGTATTTT. The encoded protein is CASSSRGGQTDTQYF.